The 28 T cell receptor beta chains in this list originate from one sample, sequenced in a study of human CD8 memory T cell subsets. Investigators built TCR beta libraries using UMI-labeled 5' RACE. From its re-call of the 5' RACE reads, TCRdb lists each CDR3 protein once, without DNA. The repertoire table contains approximately 11,000 distinct CDR3 sequences. Sequencing was carried out using CD8+ stem-like memory T cells (TSCM and TCM) sorted from PBMCs. Regarding subset: stem-like memory CD8 T cells (TSTEM), CCR7+ PD-1- TIGIT-. The receptors were gathered from a human donor in good health.

The chain uses TRBV19 and TRBJ1-5. The CDR3 consists of 16 residues. The V gene's germline CDR1 is LNHDA and CDR2 SQIVND (reference sequence). The CDR3 sequence is CASRDPTEIPNQPQHF.

The chain employs TRBV9 and TRBJ2-1; TCRdb proposes TRBD2, but this gene call is untestable without DNA. This CDR3 has 14 residues. CDR1 is SGDLS and CDR2 is YYNGEE in the germline V gene. The CDR3 here is CASSVGLAGHEQFF.

The chain links TRBV4-1 to TRBJ2-7; TCRdb calls TRBD1, which cannot be checked without DNA. Germline lookup yields CDR1 MGHRA and CDR2 YSYEKL. This CDR3 region has 16 residues. This CDR3 reads CASSRLDSSVTYEQYF.

This chain uses TRBV11-3 with TRBJ2-5. The V gene's germline CDR1 is SGHNT and CDR2 YENEEA. There are 13 residues in the CDR3. CDR3 region: CASSLDVRETQYF.

The chain couples TRBV7-8 to TRBJ1-3; TCRdb's assignment of TRBD1 cannot be checked, as there is no DNA. Per the germline V gene, CDR1 is SGHVS and CDR2 is FQNEAQ. CDR3 size: 17 residues. CDR3 residues: CASSPRAGGYSGNTIYF.

This clonotype is classed as medium-sized by frequency. This chain joins TRBV7-6 and TRBJ2-7. The CDR3 has 14 residues. Germline CDR1 is SGHVS and CDR2 is FNYEAQ. CDR3 protein: CASSLFPGPYEQYF.

The V gene is TRBV23-1, the J gene TRBJ2-1; TCRdb designates TRBD1, a call that cannot be tested without DNA. TRBV23-1 is flagged as an ORF with uncertain function. The CDR3 has 14 residues. The CDR3 loop reads CASLRDRGFCEQFF.

V usage is TRBV11-3 and J usage is TRBJ2-1; TCRdb returns TRBD1, unconfirmable since there is no DNA. The CDR3 loop spans 15 amino acids. Germline V lookup: CDR1 SGHNT, CDR2 YENEEA. The CDR3 reads CASSSGQGVYNEQFF.

The V and J genes are TRBV29-1 and TRBJ2-2. There are 11 residues in the CDR3. From germline, CDR1 is SQVTM and CDR2 ANQGSEA. The CDR3 protein is CSVAVGGELFF.

The chain is built from TRBV7-6 and TRBJ2-3; lacking DNA, the TRBD1 call made by TCRdb goes unchecked. Germline loops: CDR1 SGHVS, CDR2 FNYEAQ. This CDR3 is built from 15 residues. The CDR3 is CASSQARGTADTQYF.

This clonotype is called medium-sized based on its frequency. V is TRBV27 and J is TRBJ2-1; checking the TCRdb D call of TRBD2 is not possible without DNA. Germline assignment: CDR1 MNHEY and CDR2 SMNVEV (reference sequence). The CDR3 runs to 15 residues. The CDR3 spells CASSLGTSGINEQFF.

The gene calls are TRBV20-1 and TRBJ1-2; with no DNA, the TCRdb D assignment of TRBD1 cannot be verified. The CDR3 totals 11 residues. The germline gives CDR1 DFQATT, CDR2 SNEGSKA (reference sequence). The CDR3 is CSAWTGYGYTF.

The rearrangement links TRBV7-6 to TRBJ2-2; absent DNA, TCRdb's TRBD1 call cannot be checked. The V gene's germline CDR1 is SGHVS and CDR2 FNYEAQ. This CDR3 comprises 14 residues. The CDR3 is CASSLGTGSGELFF.

The V and J genes are TRBV28 and TRBJ2-7; there is no DNA to check the TCRdb D call of TRBD2. The length of the CDR3 is 14 residues. Germline lookup yields CDR1 MDHEN and CDR2 SYDVKM. CDR3 region: CASSLAGGPYEQYF. Supplemented by reference TRBV28 and TRBJ2-7, the full variable domain reads DVKVTQSSRYLVKRTGEKVFLECVQDMDHENMFWYRQDPGLGLRLIYFSYDVKMKEKGDIPEGYSVSREKKERFSLILESASTNQTSMYLCASSLAGGPYEQYFGPGTRLTVT.

The chain is built from TRBV19 and TRBJ2-3. Germline V CDR1 and CDR2: LNHDA, SQIVND (reference sequence). This CDR3 has 14 amino acids. CDR3 sequence: CASSIRSFSDTQYF.

V and J are TRBV10-1 and TRBJ2-7; TCRdb lists TRBD2, though no DNA is available to test this call. The CDR3 is 15 amino acids. Germline V gene lookup returns CDR1 WNHNN and CDR2 SYGVQD (reference sequence). The CDR3 protein is CASSESLAGTYEQYF.

This clonotype counts as medium-sized by frequency. CDR3 sequence reads: CASRGLGQGAFGETQYF. V usage is TRBV4-1 and J usage is TRBJ2-5; TCRdb designates TRBD1, a call that cannot be tested without DNA. This CDR3 comprises 17 residues. Per germline, CDR1 MGHRA and CDR2 YSYEKL.

This chain uses TRBV6-1 with TRBJ2-2. Germline lookup yields CDR1 MNHNS and CDR2 SASEGT. This CDR3 spans 15 amino acids. The CDR3 is CASSEFGRNTGELFF.

The chain is built from TRBV5-1 and TRBJ2-1; TCRdb picks TRBD1, but there is no DNA to check that call. The CDR3 length is 15 residues. The V gene's germline CDR1 is SGHRS and CDR2 YFSETQ. The CDR3 loop is CASSILTGQTNEQFF.

The chain joins TRBV7-9 to TRBJ2-7. Germline-derived CDR1 and CDR2 are SEHNR and FQNEAQ (reference sequence). The CDR3 has 11 residues. CDR3 loop: CASSPFYEQYF.

The CDR3 region is CASRPRSVFNTGELFF. The rearrangement joins TRBV27 to TRBJ2-2. The CDR3 sequence is 16 residues long. Germline-derived CDR1 and CDR2 are MNHEY and SMNVEV (reference sequence).

The chain uses TRBV7-3 and TRBJ2-7; the D gene TCRdb calls, TRBD1, cannot be checked with no DNA. There are 16 residues in the CDR3. Germline lookup yields CDR1 SGHTA and CDR2 FQGTGA. CDR3 sequence: CASSLGAGTGGDEQYF.

The chain recombines TRBV7-8 with TRBJ1-2. The CDR3 totals 15 residues. Germline CDR1 is SGHVS and CDR2 is FQNEAQ. The CDR3 sequence: CASRPTGSKDGGYTF.

V and J are TRBV13 and TRBJ2-7; absent DNA, TCRdb's TRBD2 call cannot be checked. There are 16 residues in the CDR3. In germline, CDR1 is PRHDT, CDR2 FYEKMQ (reference sequence). The CDR3 loop is CASSGRLAGGPYEQYF.

The chain joins TRBV2 to TRBJ2-7. Germline assignment: CDR1 SNHLY and CDR2 FYNNEI. CDR3 length: 12 amino acids. The CDR3 reads CASSAYPSEQYF.

The chain combines TRBV28 with TRBJ1-2; checking the TCRdb D call of TRBD1 is not possible without DNA. CDR3 length: 15 amino acids. Germline V gene sequence: CDR1 MDHEN, CDR2 SYDVKM. CDR3 loop: CASSRLTGGNYGYTF.

This chain joins TRBV28 and TRBJ2-2; TCRdb's D call of TRBD2 is untestable without DNA. This CDR3 region has 14 residues. Germline V gene lookup returns CDR1 MDHEN and CDR2 SYDVKM. The CDR3 sequence is CASSLTLAGGELFF. The full variable domain, rest sourced from reference TRBV28 and TRBJ2-2, is DVKVTQSSRYLVKRTGEKVFLECVQDMDHENMFWYRQDPGLGLRLIYFSYDVKMKEKGDIPEGYSVSREKKERFSLILESASTNQTSMYLCASSLTLAGGELFFGEGSRLTVL.

The genes are TRBV15 and TRBJ2-1; the D call from TCRdb, TRBD1, cannot be confirmed without DNA. The CDR3 has 18 amino acids. CDR1 is LNHNV, CDR2 YYDKDF, per germline (reference sequence). The CDR3 loop reads CATSRDKERGLTYNEQFF.